A single sample is the source of the 25 T cell receptor beta chains below, sequenced in a study of CD8 T cells in Susac syndrome. Random hexamers were used to reverse transcribe an amount of about 0.45 to 1 ug RNA. TCRdb re-analysed the immunoSEQ multiplex PCR reads in MiXCR, keeping a single row per CDR3 protein. The repertoire includes more than 65,000 distinct CDR3 sequences, 95% of them detected once, and roughly 0.22% sits in the top ten. Sequencing was performed on CD8+ T cells from PBMCs. These receptors were obtained from a human donor in good health.

J is TRBJ1-5 and V is TRBV7-6, with TRBD1 matching 10 bases. Germline CDR1 reads SGHVS; CDR2 reads FNYEAQ. CDR3 length: 16 amino acids. Trimming cost V 5 bases and J 6 bases; bases outside gene matches: 10. CDR3 amino acids: CASSGSTGGKAQPQHF. DNA of the CDR3: TGTGCCAGCAGCGGATCGACAGGGGGCAAAGCTCAGCCCCAGCATTTT. Full variable domain (rest looked up from reference TRBV7-6 and TRBJ1-5): GAGVSQSPRYKVTKRGQDVALRCDPISGHVSLYWYRQALGQGPEFLTYFNYEAQQDKSGLPNDRFSAERPEGSISTLTIQRTEQRDSAMYRCASSGSTGGKAQPQHFGDGTRLSIL.

In DNA form, the CDR3 reads TGTGCCAGCAGCTCTAGCACAAAGGACGGGCTGCAGCAGCCCCAGCATTTT. Translating gives CASSSSTKDGLQQPQHF. This chain joins TRBV7-9 and TRBJ1-5; D remains ambiguous. The germline V gene encodes CDR1 SEHNR and CDR2 FQNEAQ (reference sequence). The CDR3 has 17 amino acids. V lost 4 bases, J lost 7 bases, and 23 bases lay in between.

This clonotype was recorded once. V gene TRBV12-3 or TRBV12-4 combines with J gene TRBJ1-2, with a possible D match to TRBD1 (6 bases). V lost 7 bases and J lost 7, with 16 bases in between. The CDR3 length is 13 residues. CDR3 sequence (DNA): TGTGCCAGCACTTTGGGCCCCAGGGGTGGCTACACCTTC. Translation gives CASTLGPRGGYTF.

This rearrangement joins TRBV19 to TRBJ2-1; weak D call: TRBD2 (5 bases). CDR1 and CDR2 (germline): LNHDA, SQIVND (reference sequence). Deletions cut 9 bases from V and 7 bases from J, with 22 bases between. This CDR3 comprises 15 residues. The CDR3 region has the DNA TGTGCCAGCAGACTCTCGGGGTGGACGGCGAATGAGCAGTTCTTC. It is translated as CASRLSGWTANEQFF.

This clonotype appeared a few times. The chain links TRBV6-2 or TRBV6-3 to TRBJ1-5, with D hard to call. The germline CDR1 and CDR2 sequences are MNHEY and SVGEGT. This CDR3 has 13 residues. Trimming cost V 2 bases and J 4 bases, with 6 bases left between them. The CDR3: CASSYVGNQPQHF. For the CDR3, the DNA is TGTGCCAGCAGTTACGTCGGGAATCAGCCCCAGCATTTT.

The chain combines TRBV4-1 with TRBJ2-1; D gene ambiguous. V lost 4 bases and J lost 5, with 9 bases in between. Germline V gives CDR1 MGHRA, CDR2 YSYEKL. There are 13 residues in the CDR3. The CDR3 sequence: CASSPRNHNEQFF. Written as DNA, the CDR3 is TGCGCCAGCAGCCCCCGAAATCACAATGAGCAGTTCTTC.

The rearrangement links TRBV5-6 to TRBJ1-1, with 9 bases lining up with TRBD1. V was clipped by 4 bases and J by 1 base; unmatched bases: 2. Germline V gives CDR1 SGHDT, CDR2 YYEEEE. CDR3 length: 14 residues. The CDR3 sequence: CASSLDRGNTEAFF. CDR3 bases: TGTGCCAGCAGCCTGGACAGGGGGAACACTGAAGCTTTCTTT.

The sample holds a few counts of this clonotype. This chain joins TRBV10-3 and TRBJ2-7; D call uncertain. The CDR3 has 16 amino acids. Germline CDR1 and CDR2: ENHRY and SYGVKD. Trimming shortened V by 6 bases and J by 6 bases, and 24 bases separated the two germline ends. For the CDR3, the DNA is TGTGCCATCAGCTCTAACCCGCCCGGATTCCCTTTCGAGCAGTACTTC. Its translation: CAISSNPPGFPFEQYF.

The chain carries TRBV9 and TRBJ2-1; 9 nucleotides match TRBD1. CDR3 size: 16 residues. CDR1 is SGDLS, CDR2 YYNGEE, per germline. The J segment lost 6 bases and the V segment lost 4 bases, leaving 11 bases of the junction unmatched. In DNA, the CDR3 is TGTGCCAGCAGCCCAGCCATAGGGACAGGGTTCAATGAGCAGTTCTTC. Its protein is CASSPAIGTGFNEQFF.

CDR3 residues: CASSVALAGTGELFF. CDR3 nucleotide sequence: TGTGCCAGCAGCGTAGCACTAGCGGGAACCGGGGAGCTGTTTTTT. The rearrangement links TRBV9 to TRBJ2-2; 10 bases line up with TRBD2. The CDR3 length is 15 residues. From germline, CDR1 is SGDLS and CDR2 YYNGEE. With V trimmed by 0 bases and J by 5 bases, 1 base remained unmatched.

The CDR3 DNA reads TGTGCCAGCAGCTCGAGCAATGAGCAGTTCTTC. This sequence encodes CASSSSNEQFF. This sequence joins TRBV9 and TRBJ2-1; D unresolved. The ends were cut back, 4 bases at V and 6 bases at J, with 5 bases in the middle. The CDR3 is made up of 11 amino acids. The germline V gene has CDR1 SGDLS and CDR2 YYNGEE.

The chain combines TRBV28 with TRBJ2-7, with D unresolved. Germline V gene lookup returns CDR1 MDHEN and CDR2 SYDVKM. V was cut by 2 bases and J by 4 bases, with 6 bases left in between. The CDR3 covers 12 residues. The CDR3 DNA reads as TGTGCCAGCAGTTTAGTGCAGTACGAGCAGTACTTC. Protein sequence: CASSLVQYEQYF.

The rearrangement joins TRBV7-9 to TRBJ2-2; 7 bases match TRBD1. Germline trimming cut 5 bases from V and 7 bases from J; bases unmatched to any gene: 10. This CDR3 region has 15 residues. CDR1 SEHNR and CDR2 FQNEAQ come from the germline V gene (reference sequence). CDR3 amino acids: CASSQSTGSGGELFF. The DNA for the CDR3 is TGTGCCAGCAGCCAGTCGACAGGGTCCGGCGGGGAGCTGTTTTTT.

The V call is TRBV30, the J call TRBJ1-1; TRBD1 aligns across 7 bases. Germline V gene lookup returns CDR1 GTSNPN and CDR2 SVGIG (reference sequence). The length of the CDR3 is 12 residues. V dropped 5 bases and J dropped 4; count of bases not matched to a gene: 4. The CDR3 region is CAWSQGRTEAFF. Written as DNA, the CDR3 is TGTGCCTGGTCACAGGGGCGCACTGAAGCTTTCTTT.

The gene calls are TRBV9 and TRBJ1-5; 12 nucleotides align to TRBD1. The trim removed 3 bases at V and 10 bases at J, leaving 5 bases unmatched. The V gene's germline CDR1 is SGDLS and CDR2 YYNGEE. This CDR3 has 14 amino acids. The CDR3, as DNA: TGTGCCAGCAGCGACGGGACAGGGGGCGAACCCCAGCATTTT. Translated, it gives CASSDGTGGEPQHF. Full variable domain (remainder filled in from reference TRBV9 and TRBJ1-5): DSGVTQTPKHLITATGQRVTLRCSPRSGDLSVYWYQQSLDQGLQFLIQYYNGEERAKGNILERFSAQQFPDLHSELNLSSLELGDSALYFCASSDGTGGEPQHFGDGTRLSIL.

This rearrangement joins TRBV6-5 to TRBJ2-5; 7 bases agree with TRBD2. J lost 4 bases, V lost 0 bases, and 2 bases had no gene match. The V gene's germline CDR1 is MNHEY and CDR2 SVGAGI. The CDR3 has 14 amino acids. CDR3 amino acids: CASSYSGGGETQYF. DNA of the CDR3: TGTGCCAGCAGTTACTCGGGCGGGGGAGAGACCCAGTACTTC.

The rearrangement joins TRBV7-9 to TRBJ1-1; D gene ambiguous. From germline, CDR1 is SEHNR and CDR2 FQNEAQ (reference sequence). The V gene lost 6 bases and the J gene lost 4 bases, with 6 bases spanning the gap. The CDR3 covers 11 residues. In DNA, the CDR3 is TGTGCCAGCAGGGAGTTCACTGAAGCTTTCTTT. Translating gives CASREFTEAFF.

CDR3 nucleotide sequence: TGTGCCAGCAGCTTAGATCCTGGTATTAATCAGCCCCAGCATTTT. Translating gives CASSLDPGINQPQHF. The chain carries TRBV7-2 and TRBJ1-5; D not certain. Trimming left V 1 base short and J 4 bases short, with 11 bases between. CDR1 and CDR2 from the germline V gene are SGHTA and FQGNSA. CDR3 length: 15 amino acids.

The rearrangement uses TRBV5-1 and TRBJ2-3; D may match TRBD1 or TRBD2 (5 bases each). This CDR3 spans 14 amino acids. Germline loops: CDR1 SGHRS, CDR2 YFSETQ. Trimming took off 4 bases at V and 0 bases at J, with 9 bases between the two ends. The CDR3 bases are TGCGCCAGCAGCGGGGACGGGAGCACAGATACGCAGTATTTT. The encoded protein is CASSGDGSTDTQYF.

This rearrangement joins TRBV18 to TRBJ2-7; TRBD2 matches at 7 bases. CDR3 size: 15 residues. Germline V gene sequence: CDR1 KGHSH, CDR2 LQKENI. The junction had 4 bases not matched to a gene; V was cut back by 2 bases and J by 0 bases. The CDR3 DNA is TGTGCCAGCTCACCATGGGGGGGTACCTCCTACGAGCAGTACTTC. Residues: CASSPWGGTSYEQYF.

The V and J genes are TRBV9 and TRBJ1-2; D might be TRBD1 (6 bases). Germline V lookup: CDR1 SGDLS, CDR2 YYNGEE. The V end lost 7 bases, the J end lost 0 bases, and 7 bases lay between the germline ends. CDR3 length equals 12 residues. CDR3: CASSGANYGYTF. For the CDR3, the DNA is TGTGCCAGCTCAGGGGCTAACTATGGCTACACCTTC.

The chain recombines TRBV19 with TRBJ2-1, with D maybe TRBD1 (6 bases). This CDR3 spans 14 amino acids. Trimming stripped 4 bases from V and 4 bases from J, with 11 bases between. Germline V CDR1 and CDR2: LNHDA, SQIVND (reference sequence). The CDR3 reads CASSTRDKYNEQFF. The CDR3 DNA reads TGTGCCAGTAGTACCCGGGACAAATACAATGAGCAGTTCTTC.

The genes are TRBV7-9 and TRBJ2-6, with 9 bases that match TRBD1. The CDR3 contains 18 residues. Germline V gives CDR1 SEHNR, CDR2 FQNEAQ (reference sequence). With V trimmed by 5 bases and J by 0 bases, 8 bases remained unmatched. The CDR3 sequence is CASSGPGQGPSGANVLTF. The CDR3 region has the DNA TGTGCCAGCAGCGGTCCGGGACAGGGCCCCTCTGGGGCCAACGTCCTGACTTTC.

This chain joins TRBV12-3 or TRBV12-4 and TRBJ2-3; TRBD2 agrees at 8 bases. The CDR3 extends over 17 amino acids. V was clipped by 6 bases and J by 2 bases; unmatched bases: 13. The CDR3 here is CASSPLTAGAVTDTQYF. DNA of the CDR3: TGTGCCAGCAGCCCCCTGACAGCGGGGGCCGTCACAGATACGCAGTATTTT.

The V gene is TRBV4-1, the J gene TRBJ2-7; 8 bases are shared with TRBD1. CDR3 length: 14 residues. Germline V gives CDR1 MGHRA, CDR2 YSYEKL. With V trimmed by 3 bases and J by 2 bases, 3 bases remained unmatched. CDR3 DNA sequence: TGCGCCAGCAGCCACCGACAGGGGACCTACGAGCAGTACTTC. It yields the protein CASSHRQGTYEQYF.